The present entry profiles one T cell receptor beta chain with its context. V dropped 1 base and J dropped 5 bases, with 6 bases sitting between them. Germline V CDR1 and CDR2: SGHDT, YYEEEE. This CDR3 comprises 12 residues. Sequenced by immunoSEQ multiplex PCR; TCRdb stores in-frame clones only, minus some. Of about 370,000 clones in the sample, 80% to 90% were seen once. These data are taken from a study of Ad26.COV2.S vaccination and SARS-CoV-2 variants. Documented treatment: 19 received Ad26.COV2.S at low or high dose, single or two shots; roughly five received placebo; per-sample allocation not given. Day 63 after the first injection of vaccine or placebo was the sampling time.

The TCR was taken from a person between 18 and 60 years old who received the Ad26.COV2.S COVID-19 vaccine or a placebo. The rearrangement uses TRBV5-6 and TRBJ1-2; D call uncertain. The material sequenced was peripheral blood, taken in a trial of Ad26.COV2.S vaccine versus placebo. The CDR3 DNA reads as TGTGCCAGCAGCTTGAGAGTATATGGCTACACCTTC. It is translated as CASSLRVYGYTF.